This TCR beta chain originates from a study of blood T cell repertoires in COVID-19. Grouping used clinical history reported by participants in a survey and questionnaire. Generated by immunoSEQ multiplex PCR, the TCRdb table keeps only in-frame clones and is missing some. The table lists about 300,000 clones, 65% to 90% of them singletons, with around 9.3% in the top ten. This clone was recorded only once. Other DNA sequences in this specimen translate into the identical CDR3. CDR3 length equals 13 residues. From germline, CDR1 is SEHNR and CDR2 FQNEAQ (reference sequence). Trimming stripped 2 bases from V and 2 bases from J, with 5 bases between.

The sample comprised PBMCs or T cells enriched from blood (not recorded which). V gene TRBV7-9 combines with J gene TRBJ2-3; no firm D call. This receptor was identified in a woman aged 18-29 years who had recovered from COVID-19. The CDR3 reads CASSLSSTDTQYF. The CDR3 region has the DNA TGTGCCAGCAGCTTATCCTCCACAGATACGCAGTATTTT.